This T cell receptor beta chain was captured in a study of blood T cell repertoires in COVID-19. Turning to the study itself: The United States, Italy and Spain were the sources of the acute and convalescent COVID-19 samples. From T cells, B-cell-depleted T cells, or PBMCs came the material, which was cDNA or gDNA.

Generated by immunoSEQ multiplex PCR, the TCRdb table keeps only in-frame clones and is missing some. The sample carries about 120,000 clones, around nine tenths recorded once. Germline CDR1 is MDHEN and CDR2 is SYDVKM. This CDR3 is 14 amino acids long. The V end was cut by 6 bases, the J end by 7 bases, with 15 bases between. The clonotype originates from a woman between 70 and 85 years old who had recovered from COVID-19. Material: peripheral blood. V usage is TRBV28 and J usage is TRBJ2-2; D is uncertain. CDR3: CASRPLTSGGELFF. The CDR3 DNA reads as TGTGCCAGCAGGCCCCTCACATCAGGCGGGGAGCTGTTTTTT.